This T cell receptor (beta chain) derives from a study of shared clonotypes between healthy human individuals. Study-wide findings and caveats: The represented genetic and exposure-history diversity was limited by the small number of donors. Donor clonotype sharing was expected to depend on sequencing depth.

Naive CD8 cells were CD45RO-negative, positively selected for CCR7, excluding terminally differentiated effector memory CD45RA+ cells. Each sample came from a Caucasian adult donor living in Nashville, Tennessee. Comments on this clone: The antigen remains unidentified.

Over several immunoSEQ plates, each subset's genomic DNA was distributed in even portions. Here immunoSEQ multiplex PCR was the method, and the copy in TCRdb shows in-frame clones only, minus some. The data show approximately 720,000 clones, with under 95% seen just once and about a quarter held by the top ten. Germline V gene sequence: CDR1 SGHDT, CDR2 YYEEEE. Trimming left V 1 base short and J 4 bases short, with 12 bases between. This CDR3 is 15 amino acids long. V is TRBV5-6 and J is TRBJ2-1, with D perhaps matching TRBD1 or TRBD2 (5 bases each). The receptor comes from a man aged 25 to 40 in good health. Sequencing was carried out using naive CD8+ T cells sorted from blood. CDR3 coding DNA: TGTGCCAGCAGCTTGCGAAGGGGACGATACAATGAGCAGTTCTTC. Translating it yields CASSLRRGRYNEQFF.